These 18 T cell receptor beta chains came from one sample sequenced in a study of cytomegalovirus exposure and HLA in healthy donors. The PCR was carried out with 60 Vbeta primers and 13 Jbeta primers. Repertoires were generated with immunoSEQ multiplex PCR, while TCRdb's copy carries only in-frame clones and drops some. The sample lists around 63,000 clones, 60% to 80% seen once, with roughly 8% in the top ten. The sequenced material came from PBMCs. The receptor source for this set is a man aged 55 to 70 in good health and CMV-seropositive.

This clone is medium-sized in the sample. This chain's CDR3 is CASSLDTGVGQPQHF. CDR3 sequence (DNA): TGTGCCAGCAGCCTGGACACAGGGGTTGGTCAGCCCCAGCATTTT. This chain links TRBV5-4 with TRBJ1-5; the match to TRBD1 covers 7 bases. CDR1 and CDR2 (germline): SGHNT, YYREEE (reference sequence). The CDR3 sequence is 15 residues long. V lost 4 bases and J lost 6; bases outside the gene matches: 10. Full variable domain (remainder filled in from reference TRBV5-4 and TRBJ1-5): ETGVTQSPTHLIKTRGQQVTLRCSSQSGHNTVSWYQQALGQGPQFIFQYYREEENGRGNFPPRFSGLQFPNYSSELNVNALELDDSALYLCASSLDTGVGQPQHFGDGTRLSIL.

In DNA form, the CDR3 reads TGTGCCAGCAGTTGGAGGAGGGATCCTACGGTTGAGCAGTACTTC. It is translated as CASSWRRDPTVEQYF. The chain uses TRBV27 and TRBJ2-7; tentative D call: TRBD2 (6 bases). This CDR3 has 15 residues. Germline values: CDR1 MNHEY, CDR2 SMNVEV (reference sequence). Deletions cut 4 bases from V and 7 bases from J, with 20 bases between.

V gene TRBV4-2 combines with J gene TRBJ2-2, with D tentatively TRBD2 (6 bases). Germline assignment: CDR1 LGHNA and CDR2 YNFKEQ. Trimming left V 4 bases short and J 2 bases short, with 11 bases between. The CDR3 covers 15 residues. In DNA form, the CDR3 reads TGTGCCAGCAGCCTGGCCGGGACTAACACCGGGGAGCTGTTTTTT. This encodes CASSLAGTNTGELFF.

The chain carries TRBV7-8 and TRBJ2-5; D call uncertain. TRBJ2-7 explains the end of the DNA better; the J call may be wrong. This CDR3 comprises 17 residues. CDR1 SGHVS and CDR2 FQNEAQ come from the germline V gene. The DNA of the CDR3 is TGTGCCAGCAGCTTAGTCGTTGGGCAGTTATACTCCTACGAGCAGTACTTC. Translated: CASSLVVGQLYSYEQYF.

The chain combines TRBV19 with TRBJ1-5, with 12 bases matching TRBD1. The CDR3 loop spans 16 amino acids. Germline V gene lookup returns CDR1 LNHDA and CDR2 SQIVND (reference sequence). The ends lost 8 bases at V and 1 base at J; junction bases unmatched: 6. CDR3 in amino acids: CASSPGQGASNQPQHF. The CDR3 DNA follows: TGTGCCAGTTCCCCGGGACAGGGGGCGAGCAATCAGCCCCAGCATTTT.

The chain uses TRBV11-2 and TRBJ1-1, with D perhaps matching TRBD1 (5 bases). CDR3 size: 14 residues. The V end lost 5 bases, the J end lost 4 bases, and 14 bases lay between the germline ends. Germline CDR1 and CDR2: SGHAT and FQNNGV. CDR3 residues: CASSVQGGGTEAFF. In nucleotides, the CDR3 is TGTGCCAGCAGCGTGCAAGGCGGGGGCACTGAAGCTTTCTTT.

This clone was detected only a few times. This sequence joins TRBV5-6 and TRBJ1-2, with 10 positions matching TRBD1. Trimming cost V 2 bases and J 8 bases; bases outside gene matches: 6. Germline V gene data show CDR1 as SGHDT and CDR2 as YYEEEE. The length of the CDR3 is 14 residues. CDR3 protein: CASSLAGTGDGYTF. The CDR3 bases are TGTGCCAGCAGCTTAGCCGGGACAGGGGACGGCTACACCTTC.

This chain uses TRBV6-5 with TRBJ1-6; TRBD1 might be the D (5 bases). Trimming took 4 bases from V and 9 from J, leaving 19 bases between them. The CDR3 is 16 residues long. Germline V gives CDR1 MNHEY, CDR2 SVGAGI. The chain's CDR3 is CASSSPVRGAPSPLHF. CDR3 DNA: TGTGCCAGCAGTTCGCCCGTTAGGGGCGCGCCTTCACCCCTCCACTTT.

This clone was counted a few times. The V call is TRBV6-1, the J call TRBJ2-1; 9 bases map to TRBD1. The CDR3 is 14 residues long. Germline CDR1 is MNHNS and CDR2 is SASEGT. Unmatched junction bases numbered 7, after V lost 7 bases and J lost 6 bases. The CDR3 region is CASNDRGISNEQFF. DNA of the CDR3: TGTGCCAGCAACGACAGGGGGATTAGCAATGAGCAGTTCTTC.

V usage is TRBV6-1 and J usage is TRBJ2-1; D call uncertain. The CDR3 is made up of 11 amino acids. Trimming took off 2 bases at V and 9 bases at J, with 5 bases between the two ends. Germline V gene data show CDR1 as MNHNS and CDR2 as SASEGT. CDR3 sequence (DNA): TGTGCCAGCAGTGAATATAGTGAGCAGTTCTTC. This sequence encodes CASSEYSEQFF.

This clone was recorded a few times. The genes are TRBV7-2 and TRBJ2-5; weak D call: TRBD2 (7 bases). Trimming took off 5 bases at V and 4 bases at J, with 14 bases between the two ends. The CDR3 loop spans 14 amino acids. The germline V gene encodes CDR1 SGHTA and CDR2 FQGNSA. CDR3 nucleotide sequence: TGTGCCAGCAGCAGAGGGGGGGGGTTAGAGACCCAGTACTTC. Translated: CASSRGGGLETQYF.

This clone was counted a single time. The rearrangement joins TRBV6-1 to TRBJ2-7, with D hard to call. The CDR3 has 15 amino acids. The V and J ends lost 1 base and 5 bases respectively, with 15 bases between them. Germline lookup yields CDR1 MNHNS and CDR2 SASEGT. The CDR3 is CASSEEEAASDEQYF. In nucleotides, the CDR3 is TGTGCCAGCAGTGAAGAAGAGGCGGCGAGCGACGAGCAGTACTTC.

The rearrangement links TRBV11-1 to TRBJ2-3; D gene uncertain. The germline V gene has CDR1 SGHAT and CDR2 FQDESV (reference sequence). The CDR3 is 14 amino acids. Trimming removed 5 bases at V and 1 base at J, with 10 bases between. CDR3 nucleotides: TGTGCCAGCAGCCGCGGCACGGGCACAGATACGCAGTATTTT. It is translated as CASSRGTGTDTQYF. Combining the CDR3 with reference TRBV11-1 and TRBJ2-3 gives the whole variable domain EAEVAQSPRYKITEKSQAVAFWCDPISGHATLYWYRQILGQGPELLVQFQDESVVDDSQLPKDRFSAERLKGVDSTLKIQPAELGDSAMYLCASSRGTGTDTQYFGPGTRLTVL.

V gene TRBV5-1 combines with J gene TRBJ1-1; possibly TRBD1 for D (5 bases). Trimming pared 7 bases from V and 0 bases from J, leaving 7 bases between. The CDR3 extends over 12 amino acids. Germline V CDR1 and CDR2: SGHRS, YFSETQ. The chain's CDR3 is CASGALNTEAFF. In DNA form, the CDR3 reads TGCGCCAGCGGGGCCCTGAACACTGAAGCTTTCTTT.

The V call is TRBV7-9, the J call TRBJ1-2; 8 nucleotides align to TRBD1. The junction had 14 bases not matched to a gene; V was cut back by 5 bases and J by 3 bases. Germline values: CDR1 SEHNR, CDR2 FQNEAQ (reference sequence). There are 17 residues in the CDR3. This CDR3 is CASSRRGTGGKDYGYTF. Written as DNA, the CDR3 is TGTGCCAGCAGCCGACGCGGAACAGGGGGTAAGGACTATGGCTACACCTTC.

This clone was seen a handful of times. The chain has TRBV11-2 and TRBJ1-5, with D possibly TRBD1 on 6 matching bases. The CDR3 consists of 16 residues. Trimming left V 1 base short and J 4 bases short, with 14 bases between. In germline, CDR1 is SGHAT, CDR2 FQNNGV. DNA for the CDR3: TGTGCCAGCAGCTTAGCTGTGGACAGTGTGAATCAGCCCCAGCATTTT. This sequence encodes CASSLAVDSVNQPQHF.

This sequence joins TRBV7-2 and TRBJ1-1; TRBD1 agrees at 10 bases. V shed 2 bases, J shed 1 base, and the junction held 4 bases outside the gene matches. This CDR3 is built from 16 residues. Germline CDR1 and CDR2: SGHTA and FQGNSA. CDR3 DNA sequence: TGTGCCAGCAGCTTATTCCGGGACAGGGGGAACACTGAAGCTTTCTTT. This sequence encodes CASSLFRDRGNTEAFF.

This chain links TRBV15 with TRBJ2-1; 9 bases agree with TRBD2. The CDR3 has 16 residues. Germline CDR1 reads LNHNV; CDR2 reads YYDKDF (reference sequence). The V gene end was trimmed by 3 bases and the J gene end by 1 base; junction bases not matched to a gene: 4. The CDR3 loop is CATSRGTSGSYNEQFF. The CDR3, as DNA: TGTGCCACCAGCAGGGGAACTAGCGGGTCCTACAATGAGCAGTTCTTC.